The 10 T cell receptor beta chains reported below all come from one sample, sequenced in a study of CXCR3-negative and CXCR3-positive naive CD8 T cells. Their antigens are not known. Study conclusions and caveats: When CXCR3-positive naive cells were set against CXCR3-negative naive cells, the former had more hydrophobic TRB CDR3s.

UMI-labeled 5' RACE yielded the TRB cDNA libraries. TCRdb re-called the 5' RACE reads, yielding one record per CDR3 amino acid sequence without DNA. Recorded for this sample: about 150,000 distinct CDR3 sequences. The sample was naive CXCR3+ CD8+ T cells from blood. The sample's subset: CD45RO-CCR7+CD27+CD95- naive CD8+ T cells expressing CXCR3 (TNR3+). These receptors all stem from a human donor in good health. Some clones in this sample may be carry-over from other donors' samples.

J is TRBJ1-2 and V is TRBV5-1; absent DNA, TCRdb's TRBD1 call cannot be checked. The CDR3 length is 16 residues. Germline-derived CDR1 and CDR2 are SGHRS and YFSETQ. CDR3 protein: CASSLYPGGNNYGYTF.

The V gene is TRBV7-9, the J gene TRBJ1-1. This CDR3 has 14 amino acids. Germline values: CDR1 SEHNR, CDR2 FQNEAQ (reference sequence). CDR3 sequence reads: CASSLVAENTEAFF.

V gene TRBV28 combines with J gene TRBJ2-3; TCRdb proposes TRBD2, but this gene call is untestable without DNA. The CDR3 extends over 17 amino acids. Germline V gives CDR1 MDHEN, CDR2 SYDVKM. The chain's CDR3 is CASSSLIAGGDTDTQYF. The full variable domain, its missing parts supplied by reference TRBV28 and TRBJ2-3, is DVKVTQSSRYLVKRTGEKVFLECVQDMDHENMFWYRQDPGLGLRLIYFSYDVKMKEKGDIPEGYSVSREKKERFSLILESASTNQTSMYLCASSSLIAGGDTDTQYFGPGTRLTVL.

The chain has TRBV21-1 and TRBJ2-7; lacking DNA, the TRBD2 call made by TCRdb goes unchecked. TRBV21-1 is deemed a pseudogene. This CDR3 contains 16 residues. CDR3 loop: CASSKYRRGRLYEQYF.

V is TRBV6-5 and J is TRBJ1-1; TCRdb gives TRBD1 as the D gene, but with no DNA this cannot be confirmed. The CDR3 extends over 12 amino acids. Germline CDR1 reads MNHEY; CDR2 reads SVGAGI. CDR3 amino acids: CASSVGGPEAFF.

V and J are TRBV7-8 and TRBJ2-3. The germline V gene has CDR1 SGHVS and CDR2 FQNEAQ. The CDR3 has 12 residues. This CDR3 is CASSSSGDTQYF.

The gene calls are TRBV5-1 and TRBJ2-1; TCRdb outputs TRBD1, but without DNA this stays unchecked. The CDR3 covers 14 residues. Germline CDR1 SGHRS, CDR2 YFSETQ. The CDR3 loop is CASGDRDSYNEQFF.

This rearrangement joins TRBV11-2 to TRBJ2-1. This CDR3 has 12 residues. Germline-derived CDR1 and CDR2 are SGHAT and FQNNGV. CDR3 amino acids: CASSPGVHEQFF.

The genes are TRBV10-3 and TRBJ2-1; TCRdb names TRBD2, which stays unverified in the absence of DNA. The CDR3 contains 15 residues. Germline V CDR1 and CDR2: ENHRY, SYGVKD. CDR3 sequence: CAINAGTTFYNEQFF.

The chain joins TRBV20-1 to TRBJ1-6. The CDR3 length is 16 residues. The germline V gene encodes CDR1 DFQATT and CDR2 SNEGSKA (reference sequence). CDR3: CSAKILEAGAESPLHF.